This TCR beta chain derives from a study of shared clonotypes between healthy human individuals. Turning to this clone: The target antigen is unknown.

General observations from the study: Apart from blood, nothing was sampled; tissue repertoires likely differ.

Genomic DNA (from each subset) was split evenly across several immunoSEQ plates. Replicate PCRs for unsorted PBMC used 250 to 300 ng DNA (around 30,000 T cell genomes). The protocol was immunoSEQ multiplex PCR, while the TCRdb copy is restricted to in-frame clones and leaves out a portion. The top ten clones hold 13% of a sample with roughly 500,000 clones, roughly 78% of them seen once. Every donor was a Caucasian adult from Nashville, Tennessee. The CDR3 is made up of 14 amino acids. V lost 3 bases, J lost 2 bases, and 11 bases lay in between. CDR1 is SGHAT, CDR2 FQNNGV, per germline. The chain recombines TRBV11-2 with TRBJ2-7; D tentatively fits TRBD1 or TRBD2 (5 bases each). The sequenced sample was PBMCs. This clonotype originated in a woman in her forties in good health. Some clones in this sample may be carry-over from other donors' samples. DNA of the CDR3: TGTGCCAGCAGCTTGGGTGGGGGTCCCTACGAGCAGTACTTC. Its protein is CASSLGGGPYEQYF.